The sequence of this T cell receptor beta chain was determined in a study of sequential checkpoint blockade in melanoma. Data came from immunoSEQ multiplex PCR; TCRdb stores just in-frame clones and leaves some out. The table records approximately 12,000 clones, about 56% of them present only once. Losses at the gene ends were 0 bases for V and 0 bases for J; bases not matched to a gene: 2. From germline, CDR1 is SGDLS and CDR2 YYNGEE. The CDR3 spans 15 residues. The treatment denotes: randomized to nivolumab then ipilimumab (arm A) or the reverse (arm B). Sorted cells were live CD3+CD8+, lacking CD19 and CD56, from PBMCs.

This sample comprised CD8+ T cells sorted from blood (inferred from file names), obtained from a patient given nivolumab and ipilimumab in sequence. The TCR originated in a human donor with melanoma. This chain joins TRBV9 and TRBJ1-1, with 7 positions matching TRBD1. The DNA for the CDR3 is TGTGCCAGCAGCGTAGAAGGGACAGTGAACACTGAAGCTTTCTTT. Protein: CASSVEGTVNTEAFF.